This entry lists 3 T cell receptor beta chains sequenced from one sample in a study of blood T cells in healthy people across ages. The authors ran a second PCR of roughly 6 to 12 cycles using a sample-barcoded 5' primer and a J-beta primer mix. TCRdb reprocessed the 5' RACE reads with MiXCR, giving one entry per CDR3 protein. The sample holds about a million distinct CDR3 sequences, roughly two fifths seen once. Sequencing was done on a sample of blood. The origin of the receptors is a young man in good health.

This clonotype was observed a handful of times. This chain connects TRBV7-8 to TRBJ2-2; 8 bases map to TRBD1. The CDR3 sequence is 15 residues long. Germline trimming cut 3 bases from V and 5 bases from J; bases unmatched to any gene: 5. The germline gives CDR1 SGHVS, CDR2 FQNEAQ. This CDR3 reads CASSLGDRTTGELFF. CDR3 coding DNA: TGTGCCAGCAGCTTGGGGGACAGGACAACCGGGGAGCTGTTTTTT.

This clonotype was observed a handful of times. V and J are TRBV7-9 and TRBJ2-3; possible D gene TRBD1, 6 bases. This CDR3 is 16 amino acids long. Deletions cut 1 base from V and 5 bases from J, with 16 bases between. The germline V gene encodes CDR1 SEHNR and CDR2 FQNEAQ (reference sequence). DNA of the CDR3: TGTGCCAGCAGCTTAGAGTCCGGCAGGGGTTTAGATACGCAGTATTTT. Its protein product is CASSLESGRGLDTQYF.

In regard to this clonotype: A junction boundary mismatches the germline segment, possibly from a read error. The chain is built from TRBV9 and TRBJ2-7; D unresolved. Germline assignment: CDR1 SGDLS and CDR2 YYNGEE. The CDR3 has 13 residues. The CDR3 spells CTSSVGFGDEQYF. The CDR3 DNA reads TGTACCAGCAGCGTGGGATTTGGAGACGAGCAGTACTTC. Variable domain in full (rest from reference TRBV9 and TRBJ2-7): DSGVTQTPKHLITATGQRVTLRCSPRSGDLSVYWYQQSLDQGLQFLIQYYNGEERAKGNILERFSAQQFPDLHSELNLSSLELGDSALYFCTSSVGFGDEQYFGPGTRLTVT.